A selection of T cell receptor beta chains follows, all from one sample in a study of CD8+ T cells in alopecia areata. Sequenced by immunoSEQ multiplex PCR; TCRdb stores in-frame clones only, minus some. The top ten hold 4.5% of the sample, which has some 120,000 clones, roughly 61% seen once. The sequenced sample was CD4+ T cells sorted from blood, obtained at week 0. The receptors stem from a human donor with alopecia areata. CDR3s include the opening cysteine and the closing phenylalanine or tryptophan. Fields, in order: D gene, V gene, clone size, J gene, CDR3 DNA, CDR3 protein. D genes are given only for firm matches. A clone size is listed for some rows: how often the clone was seen (once, few, many), or a class if it is expanded.

D: TRBD2; V: TRBV15; size: few; J: TRBJ2-1; DNA: TGTGCCACCAGCAGAGATAGCGGGTACAATGAGCAGTTCTTC; CDR3: CATSRDSGYNEQFF
D: -; V: TRBV6-1; size: -; J: TRBJ2-7; DNA: TGTGCCAGCAGTGAAGACCGGAGCTCCTACGAGCAGTACTTC; CDR3: CASSEDRSSYEQYF
D: -; V: TRBV18; size: -; J: TRBJ2-7; DNA: TGTGCCAGCTCACCAGCCAAGGGGTACGAGCAGTACTTC; CDR3: CASSPAKGYEQYF
D: -; V: TRBV4-3; size: -; J: TRBJ2-7; DNA: TGCGCCAGCAGCCAAGATCGTAGGACTGACGAGCAGTACTTC; CDR3: CASSQDRRTDEQYF
D: -; V: TRBV5-1; size: -; J: TRBJ2-3; DNA: TGCGCCAGCAGCTTAGAAGATACGCAGTATTTT; CDR3: CASSLEDTQYF
D: -; V: TRBV15; size: -; J: TRBJ1-5; DNA: TGTGCCACCAGCAGAGAGGGGCGAGGGAATCAGCCCCAGCATTTT; CDR3: CATSREGRGNQPQHF
D: -; V: TRBV7-2; size: -; J: TRBJ1-1; DNA: TGTGCCAGCAGATTAACAGCGAACACTGAAGCTTTCTTT; CDR3: CASRLTANTEAFF
D: -; V: TRBV11-1; size: once; J: TRBJ1-1; DNA: TGTGCCAGCAGCCTAAAGGGGGGCGCAGGAGCTTTCTTT; CDR3: CASSLKGGAGAFF
D: TRBD1; V: TRBV7-2; size: many; J: TRBJ1-2; DNA: TGTGCCAGCAGCTTATCGGGACAGGCAACCTATGGCTACACCTTC; CDR3: CASSLSGQATYGYTF
D: -; V: TRBV6-5; size: -; J: TRBJ1-1; DNA: TGTGCCAGCAGTTACAGGCAGGGCACTGAAGCTTTCTTT; CDR3: CASSYRQGTEAFF
D: -; V: TRBV5-1; size: few; J: TRBJ2-3; DNA: TGCGCCAGCAGCTTGGCAAGGGATACGCAGTATTTT; CDR3: CASSLARDTQYF
D: -; V: TRBV5-5; size: few; J: TRBJ2-1; DNA: TGTGCCAGCAGCTTGAGGGGATCCTACAATGAGCAGTTCTTC; CDR3: CASSLRGSYNEQFF
D: -; V: TRBV25-1; size: -; J: TRBJ2-6; DNA: TGTGCCAGCAGTGGAGCTAACTCTGGGGCCAACGTCCTGACTTTC; CDR3: CASSGANSGANVLTF
D: TRBD2; V: TRBV5-4; size: few; J: TRBJ2-1; DNA: TGTGCCAGCAGCCTAGCGGGAGCGGATGAGCAGTTCTTC; CDR3: CASSLAGADEQFF
D: TRBD2; V: TRBV2; size: few; J: TRBJ2-1; DNA: TGTGCCAGTTCGGGACTAGCGGGCTACAATGAGCAGTTCTTC; CDR3: CASSGLAGYNEQFF
D: TRBD1; V: TRBV28; size: -; J: TRBJ2-3; DNA: TGTGCCAGCAGTTTCCGACTACGGGACAGCGGCACAGATACGCAGTATTTT; CDR3: CASSFRLRDSGTDTQYF
D: -; V: TRBV19; size: -; J: TRBJ2-2; DNA: TGTGCCAGTAGTTCTAGGACAGCTCCTACCGGGGAGCTGTTTTTT; CDR3: CASSSRTAPTGELFF
D: -; V: TRBV9; size: -; J: TRBJ2-3; DNA: TGTGCCAGCAGCGGGCAACTAACTACAGATACGCAGTATTTT; CDR3: CASSGQLTTDTQYF
D: -; V: TRBV9; size: few; J: TRBJ1-3; DNA: TGTGCCAGCAGCGTGTCGGTTGAGGCTGGAAACACCATATATTTT; CDR3: CASSVSVEAGNTIYF
D: -; V: TRBV20-1; size: -; J: TRBJ1-2; DNA: TGCAGTGCTACAGGGACGGATGGCTACACCTTC; CDR3: CSATGTDGYTF